The 14 T cell receptor beta chains given below trace back to one sample, sequenced in a study of tumor and adjacent non-tumor tissue in lung cancer. This sample's RNA came from whole unsorted tissue. More than 3 cm separated this lung sample from the edge of the tumor. A modified ARM-PCR protocol with three rounds of nested PCR amplified TCRbeta. TCRdb recomputed calls from the multiplex PCR reads with MiXCR, one row per CDR3 protein. This repertoire shows 100,000 or so distinct CDR3 sequences, approximately 60% found once; its top ten account for roughly a fifth. Sequencing was performed on distant non-tumor lung tissue. The receptors shown here come from a man in his thirties or forties with non-small cell lung cancer.

About this clonotype itself: Mismatch with germline at one junction end may stem from a read error. The V call is TRBV11-2, the J call TRBJ2-7, with D maybe TRBD2 (6 bases). The CDR3 loop spans 11 amino acids. CDR1 is SGHAT, CDR2 FQNNGV, per germline. The CDR3 reads CASCLRGEQYF. The DNA for the CDR3 is TGTGCCAGCTGCTTACGGGGGGAGCAGTACTTC.

This clonotype was seen only a few times. A much larger clone differs by one base, so this may be a read error. The J gene is TRBJ2-4, the V gene TRBV6-5; 7 nucleotides match TRBD1. The CDR3 covers 13 residues. Losses at the gene ends were 5 bases for V and 6 bases for J; bases not matched to a gene: 4. Germline V gene sequence: CDR1 MNHEY, CDR2 SVGAGI. The CDR3 DNA follows: TGTGCCAGCAGTATGGGACAGACAAACATTCAGTACTTC. Its translation is CASSMGQTNIQYF.

The table lists this clonotype with many counts. V is TRBV5-4 and J is TRBJ2-7, with 9 bases matching TRBD1. V was pared by 0 bases and J by 5 bases, with 6 bases of the junction left unmatched. The CDR3 is made up of 15 amino acids. The V gene's germline CDR1 is SGHNT and CDR2 YYREEE (reference sequence). The CDR3 sequence: CASSLGGTGNDEQYF. The CDR3 bases are TGTGCCAGCAGCTTGGGAGGGACAGGGAACGACGAGCAGTACTTC. The whole variable domain, filled in from reference TRBV5-4 and TRBJ2-7, reads ETGVTQSPTHLIKTRGQQVTLRCSSQSGHNTVSWYQQALGQGPQFIFQYYREEENGRGNFPPRFSGLQFPNYSSELNVNALELDDSALYLCASSLGGTGNDEQYFGPGTRLTVT.

This clonotype counts as medium-sized (0.01 to 0.1%). The chain recombines TRBV12-3 or TRBV12-4 with TRBJ1-2; no clear D. V was cut by 1 base and J by 7 bases, with 4 bases left in between. This CDR3 comprises 11 residues. CDR3 residues: CASSLGVGYTF. The CDR3 DNA is TGTGCCAGCAGTTTAGGGGTTGGCTACACCTTC.

The chain carries TRBV4-3 and TRBJ2-1, with TRBD2 identical over 9 bases. The J call may be wrong; the DNA end is better matched by TRBJ2-7. CDR3 length: 15 residues. Per the germline V gene, CDR1 is LGHNA and CDR2 is YSLEER. CDR3 in DNA: TGCGCCAGCAGCCAAGGGCTAGCGGGGTACAATGAGCAGTACTTC. It specifies CASSQGLAGYNEQYF.

A remark on this clonotype: The junction does not match germline at one end; this may be a read error. CDR3 DNA sequence: TGTACCAGCAGCGGCTACAGGGATCACCCCTACGAGCAGTACTTC. This translates into CTSSGYRDHPYEQYF. This sequence joins TRBV11-1 and TRBJ2-7; D is perhaps TRBD1 (6 bases). Germline V gene sequence: CDR1 SGHAT, CDR2 FQDESV (reference sequence). This CDR3 is built from 15 residues.

The chain joins TRBV29-1 to TRBJ1-2; 10 positions agree with TRBD1. Losses at the gene ends were 6 bases for V and 13 bases for J; bases not matched to a gene: 11. Looked up from germline, CDR1 is SQVTM and CDR2 is ANQGSEA. The CDR3 is 12 amino acids. The CDR3 loop is CSVGTGVPDCTF. The DNA for the CDR3 is TGCAGCGTCGGGACAGGGGTTCCTGACTGCACCTTC. The variable domain in full, with the rest retrieved from reference TRBV29-1 and TRBJ1-2, is SAVISQKPSRDICQRGTSLTIQCQVDSQVTMMFWYRQQPGQSLTLIATANQGSEATYESGFVIDKFPISRPNLTFSTLTVSNMSPEDSSIYLCSVGTGVPDCTFGSGTRLTVV.

In regard to this clonotype: The CDR3 does not end in the conserved phenylalanine or tryptophan, so this is likely a read error. This sequence joins TRBV5-6 and TRBJ2-3; 9 bases are a match to TRBD2. CDR3 length: 15 amino acids. Germline CDR1 SGHDT, CDR2 YYEEEE. The CDR3 bases are TGTACCAGCAGCTTGCCCAGCGGGGGGACAGATACGCAGTATCTT. Amino acids: CTSSLPSGGTDTQYL.

In regard to this clonotype: One end of the junction fails to match germline, which may point to a read error. This chain joins TRBV6-2 or TRBV6-3 and TRBJ2-2; possibly TRBD1 or TRBD2 for D (5 bases each). This CDR3 is built from 13 residues. Germline CDR1 MNHEY, CDR2 SVGEGT. In DNA form, the CDR3 reads TGTGCCAGCAGTTACTCGGACACCGGGGAGCTGATCTTT. It codes for CASSYSDTGELIF.

As concerns this clonotype: A junction boundary mismatches the germline segment, possibly from a read error. CDR3 residues: CASRYSLAGFQETQNF. In DNA, the CDR3 is TGTGCCAGCCGTTACTCCCTAGCGGGATTCCAAGAGACCCAGAACTTC. This chain connects TRBV6-5 to TRBJ2-5; 9 bases fit TRBD2. Germline CDR1 and CDR2: MNHEY and SVGAGI. CDR3 length: 16 residues.

Details on this clonotype: This may be a read error: a much more frequent sequence differs by one nucleotide. DNA of the CDR3: TGTGACAGCAGGTTCCTTGGGGATGAGCAGTTCTTC. Protein product: CDSRFLGDEQFF. The chain is built from TRBV6-2 or TRBV6-3 and TRBJ2-1, with unresolved D. CDR3 length: 12 amino acids. CDR1 MNHEY and CDR2 SVGEGT come from the germline V gene.

At least ten counts were recorded for this clonotype. The chain employs TRBV5-6 and TRBJ2-2; TRBD1 is a possible D gene (5 bases). Trimming cost V 4 bases and J 5 bases, with 18 bases left between them. CDR1 and CDR2 from the germline V gene are SGHDT and YYEEEE. This CDR3 spans 16 amino acids. CDR3 nucleotides: TGTGCCAGCAGCCCCGGGTTGCCAGGGATTACCGGGGAGCTGTTTTTT. Amino acids: CASSPGLPGITGELFF.

This clonotype was seen many times. The chain couples TRBV6-5 to TRBJ2-1; a weak D match, TRBD1 (6 bases). Trimming pared 5 bases from V and 4 bases from J, leaving 9 bases between. This CDR3 is 13 amino acids long. Germline CDR1 is MNHEY and CDR2 is SVGAGI. CDR3 amino acids: CASSRTAYNEQFF. The CDR3 DNA follows: TGTGCCAGCAGTAGGACAGCTTACAATGAGCAGTTCTTC.

The chain uses TRBV29-1 and TRBJ1-2; no firm D call. CDR3 size: 15 residues. The V and J ends lost 3 bases and 6 bases respectively, with 20 bases between them. Germline values: CDR1 SQVTM, CDR2 ANQGSEA. The CDR3 region has the DNA TGCAGCGTTGACGGTCCGGGATACGGAGCCCATGGCTACACCTTC. Its protein product is CSVDGPGYGAHGYTF.